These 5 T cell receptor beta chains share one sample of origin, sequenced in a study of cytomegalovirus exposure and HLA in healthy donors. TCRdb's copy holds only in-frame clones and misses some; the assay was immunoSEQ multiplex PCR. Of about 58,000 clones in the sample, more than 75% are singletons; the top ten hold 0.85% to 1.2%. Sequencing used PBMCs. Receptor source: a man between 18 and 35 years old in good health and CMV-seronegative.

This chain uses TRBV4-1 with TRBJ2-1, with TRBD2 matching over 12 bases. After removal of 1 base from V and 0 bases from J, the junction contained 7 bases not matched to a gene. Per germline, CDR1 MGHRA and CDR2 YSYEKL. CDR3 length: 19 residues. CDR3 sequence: CASSQVGLAGLSSYNEQFF. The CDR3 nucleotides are TGCGCCAGCAGCCAAGTCGGACTAGCGGGGCTAAGCTCCTACAATGAGCAGTTCTTC.

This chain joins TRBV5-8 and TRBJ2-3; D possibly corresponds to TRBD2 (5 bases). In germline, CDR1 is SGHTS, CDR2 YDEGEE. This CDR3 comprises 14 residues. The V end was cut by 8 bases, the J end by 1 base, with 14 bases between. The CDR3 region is CASKLIGGTDTQYF. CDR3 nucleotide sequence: TGTGCCAGTAAACTCATCGGGGGCACAGATACGCAGTATTTT.

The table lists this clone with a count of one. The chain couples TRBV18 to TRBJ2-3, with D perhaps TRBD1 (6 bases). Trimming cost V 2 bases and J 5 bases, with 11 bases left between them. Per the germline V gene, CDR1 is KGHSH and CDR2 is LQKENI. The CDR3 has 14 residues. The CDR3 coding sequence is TGTGCCAGCTCACCAACACAGGGTGGAGATACGCAGTATTTT. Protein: CASSPTQGGDTQYF. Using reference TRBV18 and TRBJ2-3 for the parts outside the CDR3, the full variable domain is NAGVMQNPRHLVRRRGQEARLRCSPMKGHSHVYWYRQLPEEGLKFMVYLQKENIIDESGMPKERFSAEFPKEGPSILRIQQVVRGDSAAYFCASSPTQGGDTQYFGPGTRLTVL.

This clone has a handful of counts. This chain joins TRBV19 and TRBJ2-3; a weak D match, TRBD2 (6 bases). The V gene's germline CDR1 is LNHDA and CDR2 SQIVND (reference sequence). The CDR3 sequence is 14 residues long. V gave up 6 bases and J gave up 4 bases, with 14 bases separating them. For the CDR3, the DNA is TGTGCCAGTAGCGGGACTGAAAAACCAGATACGCAGTATTTT. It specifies CASSGTEKPDTQYF. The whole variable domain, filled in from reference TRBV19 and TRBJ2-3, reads DGGITQSPKYLFRKEGQNVTLSCEQNLNHDAMYWYRQDPGQGLRLIYYSQIVNDFQKGDIAEGYSVSREKKESFPLTVTSAQKNPTAFYLCASSGTEKPDTQYFGPGTRLTVL.

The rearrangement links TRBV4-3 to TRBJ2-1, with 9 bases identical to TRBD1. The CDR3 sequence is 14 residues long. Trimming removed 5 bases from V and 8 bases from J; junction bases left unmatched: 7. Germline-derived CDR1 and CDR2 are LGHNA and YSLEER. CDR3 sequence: CASSVGQGMDEQFF. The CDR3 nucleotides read TGCGCCAGCAGCGTTGGACAGGGGATGGATGAGCAGTTCTTC.